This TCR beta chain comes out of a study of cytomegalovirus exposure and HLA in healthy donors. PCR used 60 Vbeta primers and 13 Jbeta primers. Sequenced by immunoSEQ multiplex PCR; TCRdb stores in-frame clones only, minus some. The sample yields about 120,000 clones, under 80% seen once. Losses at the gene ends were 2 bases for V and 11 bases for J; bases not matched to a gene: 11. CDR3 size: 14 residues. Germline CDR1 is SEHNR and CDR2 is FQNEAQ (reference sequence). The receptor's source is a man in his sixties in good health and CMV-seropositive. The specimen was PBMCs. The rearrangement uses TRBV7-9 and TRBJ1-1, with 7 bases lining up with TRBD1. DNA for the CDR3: TGTGCCAGCAGCTTAATGGGGGAAGGGGGCGGCGCTTTCTTT. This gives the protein CASSLMGEGGGAFF. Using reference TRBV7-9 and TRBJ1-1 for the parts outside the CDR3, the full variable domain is DTGVSQNPRHKITKRGQNVTFRCDPISEHNRLYWYRQTLGQGPEFLTYFQNEAQLEKSRLLSDRFSAERPKGSFSTLEIQRTEQGDSAMYLCASSLMGEGGGAFFGQGTRLTVV.